This T cell receptor (beta chain) was sequenced for a study of T-cell memory formation after mild COVID-19 (dated by TCRdb to the early 2020s). Broadly, across the study: TCR sequence clusters from the two donors were largely donor specific. In a couple of donors, T-cell clones that expanded and contracted after mild COVID-19 were tracked by sequencing TCRalpha and TCRbeta repertoires over time. Two young, previously healthy adult volunteers made up the cohort, one male and one female.

The sequencer was an Illumina NovaSeq 6000. TCRalpha and TCRbeta cDNA libraries were built by 5'RACE with constant-segment primers, adding sample barcodes and unique molecular identifiers. Trizol reagent was used to extract RNA from every sample. Library amplification was performed in two PCR steps, and a second sample barcode and Illumina TruSeq adapters were introduced in the second step. Sequencing of the libraries was done on an Illumina NovaSeq, producing 2 x 150 bp paired-end reads. The study's own analysis went as follows. Demultiplexing of reads and collapsing into UMI-guided consensus sequences were performed with migec v1.2.7. Using mixcr v2.1.11, UMI consensuses were aligned to TRA and TRB V and J templates and then assembled into clonotypes. Clonotypes were classified as expanded or contracted when called significant by both edgeR and NoisET, with noise models trained on biological replicates. For edgeR calls, a false discovery rate-adjusted p below 0.01 and a log2 fold-change threshold of 1 were applied. PCA with hierarchical clustering of max-normalized trajectories of the 1000 most abundant clonotypes was used as exploratory dynamics analysis. Separately sequenced CD4+ and CD8+ repertoires were used to assign the CD4 or CD8 phenotype of responding clones. Using fastp trimming at Q25 and MiXCR clonotype assembly, TCRdb reanalyzed the public sequencing data and kept in-frame beta chains. Rows merge per CDR3 protein into single entries with the most common DNA and genes. The authors' filters were not applied to this entry. Here the sample has around 300,000 distinct CDR3 sequences; 13% occur a single time. The ten largest clonotypes hold about a fifth of the sample.

From the cysteine through the phenylalanine, the CDR3 covers 15 amino acids. Only the CDR3 DNA is retained, 45 bases long and in frame from the first base. V and J lose 0 bases and 0 bases, and a span of 7 bases separates them. The germline V gene encodes CDR1 SGHRS and CDR2 YFSETQ. Paper-wide results and their limitations: SARS-CoV-2 specificity was not confirmed for the second-wave clones peaking on day 37. Balanced CD4/CD8 phenotypes were observed for clones contracting from day 15 to 85, whereas a bias towards CD4+ was observed for a second wave of clones expanding from day 15 to 37. Only a couple of mild cases were covered by the study, and larger cohorts that include severe cases with pre-infection samples were considered necessary. Contracting CD4+ clones turned up mainly in the CM and EM memory subsets, whereas EMRA was where CD8+ clones were enriched. Some responding clones were detected in pre-infection memory, which suggested that pre-existing cross-reactive memory T cells had joined the SARS-CoV-2 response.

PBMCs were isolated by Ficoll-Paque density gradient centrifugation. This clonotype was recorded many times. Its antigen target is currently unknown. No much larger clone exists at a distance of one base, and base qualities are not known. The TCR was taken from a man in his late teens or twenties who had mild COVID-19 (a few samples of this study predate the infection). The sample titles of this study are shuffled in the database, so cell type and time point are left out; the donor was told from shared clones. The chain is encoded by TRBV5-1 joined to TRBJ2-1; the D gene is unclear. The specimen was PBMCs or a T cell subset sorted from them (not recorded which). For the CDR3, the sequence is CASSLVDSSYNEQFF. Here is the DNA: TGCGCCAGCAGCTTGGTAGATAGCTCCTACAATGAGCAGTTCTTC.